This is a list of T cell receptor beta chains from one sample in a study of a mutant IDH1 vaccine in newly diagnosed glioma. TCRdb's table, derived via immunoSEQ multiplex PCR, lists solely in-frame clones and lacks some. This sample has about 68,000 clones, with less than 90% found just once. No antigen is known for these receptors. Sample: PBMCs, taken from a glioma patient whose treatment included an IDH1 peptide vaccine. Every receptor here comes from a man aged 18 to 30 with glioma. Each CDR3 is given with its conserved first and last residue. The D gene is left open where the match is weak. Expanded clones are given a class, and other clones once, few, many or no size at all.

v_gene,abundance,j_gene,d_gene,CDR3nt,CDR3aa
TRBV6-4,NA,TRBJ1-4,NA,TGTGCCAGCAGTGGTGTCAGGGAGGGGGAAAAACTGTTTTTT,CASSGVREGEKLFF
TRBV4-2,NA,TRBJ2-3,NA,TGTGCCAGCAGCCAATGGCAGTTAGTCGCAGATACGCAGTATTTT,CASSQWQLVADTQYF
TRBV5-1,NA,TRBJ1-4,NA,TGCGCCAGCAGCTTCCAGGGGCCTCGGGCAGGGAATGAAAAACTGTTTTTT,CASSFQGPRAGNEKLFF
TRBV6-6,NA,TRBJ2-1,TRBD2,TGTGCCAGCGGTCCTAGCGGGGGCTCCTACAATGAGCAGTTCTTC,CASGPSGGSYNEQFF
TRBV27,NA,TRBJ1-3,NA,TGTGCCAGCAGTTTAAGGGGCGGCTCTGGAAACACCATATATTTT,CASSLRGGSGNTIYF
TRBV6-6,few,TRBJ1-2,NA,TGTGCCAGCAGTTACGGGGGGCGCGTCTATGGCTACACCTTC,CASSYGGRVYGYTF
TRBV18,NA,TRBJ2-5,NA,TGTGCCAGTCAGCCGGGACTTGGGGCGGAGACCCAGTACTTC,CASQPGLGAETQYF
TRBV28,NA,TRBJ1-1,NA,TGTGCCAGCAGCCCGATTGGGGCGGGACCGATGAACACTGAAGCTTTCTTT,CASSPIGAGPMNTEAFF
TRBV7-6,NA,TRBJ2-7,NA,TGTGCCAGTTCGGGGACCTACGAGCAGTACTTC,CASSGTYEQYF
TRBV19,NA,TRBJ2-6,NA,TGTGCCAGTAGTTTTAAGAGGCGAGGCTCTGGGGCCAACGTCCTGACTTTC,CASSFKRRGSGANVLTF
TRBV9,NA,TRBJ1-3,NA,TGTGCCAGCAGCCCGGGAAACACCATATATTTT,CASSPGNTIYF
TRBV27,NA,TRBJ2-7,TRBD2,TGTGCCAGCAGTTTATCCGGGCTAGCGGGAACCTACGAGCAGTACTTC,CASSLSGLAGTYEQYF
TRBV5-1,NA,TRBJ1-1,NA,TGCGCCAGCAGCCCCAATCCCGCGAACACTGAAGCTTTCTTT,CASSPNPANTEAFF
TRBV13,NA,TRBJ2-5,NA,TGTGCCAGCAGACGAGGAGAGACCCAGTACTTC,CASRRGETQYF
TRBV5-1,once,TRBJ1-2,NA,TGCGCCAGCAGCTTGAACGGCTGGGGAAGTGGCTACACCTTC,CASSLNGWGSGYTF
TRBV6-5,NA,TRBJ2-1,NA,TGTGCCAGCAGTTACAAGCTAGGGATGGGGCAGTTCTTC,CASSYKLGMGQFF
TRBV7-2,NA,TRBJ2-5,TRBD2,TGTGCCAGCAGCCCAGGCGGGAGAATTGTTGGGGAGACCCAGTACTTC,CASSPGGRIVGETQYF
TRBV7-9,NA,TRBJ1-4,NA,TGTGCCAGCAGAGGGGGAAGCGCAACTAATGAAAAACTGTTTTTT,CASRGGSATNEKLFF
TRBV7-2,NA,TRBJ2-5,TRBD2,TGTGCCAGCAGCTTAGAGGTGACTAGCGGGAGTTACTCCCAAGAGACCCAGTACTTC,CASSLEVTSGSYSQETQYF
TRBV28,once,TRBJ2-7,NA,TGTGCCAGCAGTTTTGAGGGTTCCTACGAGCAGTACTTC,CASSFEGSYEQYF
TRBV5-1,once,TRBJ1-1,NA,TGCGCCAGCAGCGTCGACAGTCCCAGGAACACTGAAGCTTTCTTT,CASSVDSPRNTEAFF
TRBV4-3,NA,TRBJ2-5,NA,TGCGCCAGCAGCCCCTGGGCGGCACAAGAGACCCAGTACTTC,CASSPWAAQETQYF
TRBV7-8,NA,TRBJ2-7,NA,TGTGCCAGCAGCCGGACGGCCCAAGGGTTAGGGCAGTACTTC,CASSRTAQGLGQYF
TRBV4-1,NA,TRBJ2-7,TRBD2,TGCGCCAGCAGCCAAGAGCCAGCGGGGGTCTACGAGCAGTACTTC,CASSQEPAGVYEQYF
TRBV7-2,once,TRBJ2-1,NA,TGTGCCAGCAGCCGATTTGGTGCGGGTACGGTTCCATACAATGAGCAGTTCTTC,CASSRFGAGTVPYNEQFF
TRBV5-4,NA,TRBJ1-1,NA,TGTGCCAGCAGATCTCTGGAATTAAGGCCCCAGGGAGGCACTGAAGCTTTCTTT,CASRSLELRPQGGTEAFF
TRBV5-1,NA,TRBJ1-1,NA,TGCGCCAGCAGTCTGGGGGGCACGAACACTGAAGCTTTCTTT,CASSLGGTNTEAFF
TRBV7-7,once,TRBJ2-3,TRBD1,TGTGCTAGCAGGAAACCGGGACAGGGGACAGATACGCAGTATTTT,CASRKPGQGTDTQYF
TRBV21-1,NA,TRBJ1-1,NA,TGTGCCAGCAGCCCCCGGGACAGGGTTCGGGGGATGAACACTGAAGCTTTCTTT,CASSPRDRVRGMNTEAFF
TRBV5-1,NA,TRBJ2-5,TRBD2,TGCGCCAGCAGCTTGCCTTCCTTCGGGGGAGGGCCTGAGGCCCAGTACTTC,CASSLPSFGGGPEAQYF
TRBV19,NA,TRBJ1-5,TRBD1,TGTGCCAGTAGTATAGAATTGGGACAGGGGACCAATCAGCCCCAGCATTTT,CASSIELGQGTNQPQHF
TRBV10-3,NA,TRBJ2-7,NA,TGTGCCATCAGCGCCGTATCCGAGCAGTACTTC,CAISAVSEQYF
TRBV15,NA,TRBJ2-7,TRBD1,TGTGCCACCTCTCCACGGCCGGGACAGGTCGGTCACGAGCAGTACTTC,CATSPRPGQVGHEQYF
TRBV6-5,NA,TRBJ1-2,NA,TGTGCCAGCAGTGGACGAAGCTGGGGCTACACCTTC,CASSGRSWGYTF
TRBV7-9,NA,TRBJ1-4,TRBD1,TGTGCCAGCAGCTTAGGACAGGGTGCTAATGAAAAACTGTTTTTT,CASSLGQGANEKLFF
TRBV10-3,NA,TRBJ1-2,NA,TGTGCCATCAGTGCGCACGACAGGAGCTATGGCTACACCTTC,CAISAHDRSYGYTF
TRBV9,NA,TRBJ1-2,NA,TGTGCCAGCAGCTCCTTCCCTTCGGACAGAAACTATGGCTACACCTTC,CASSSFPSDRNYGYTF
TRBV4-3,NA,TRBJ2-3,NA,TGCGCCAGCAGCCAAGTAGTGCTGGGGACGCAGTATTTT,CASSQVVLGTQYF
TRBV19,NA,TRBJ1-6,NA,TGTGCCAGTAGTACCTACCCCGAGGGGCCTAGCTCCTATAATTCACCCCTCCACTTT,CASSTYPEGPSSYNSPLHF
TRBV6-1,NA,TRBJ1-2,NA,TGTGCCAGCAGTGTCCTACAGGGAGCTAACTATGGCTACACCTTC,CASSVLQGANYGYTF
TRBV15,few,TRBJ1-5,NA,TGTGCCACCAGCAGAGATTCCCCGATCTATAGCAATCAGCCCCAGCATTTT,CATSRDSPIYSNQPQHF